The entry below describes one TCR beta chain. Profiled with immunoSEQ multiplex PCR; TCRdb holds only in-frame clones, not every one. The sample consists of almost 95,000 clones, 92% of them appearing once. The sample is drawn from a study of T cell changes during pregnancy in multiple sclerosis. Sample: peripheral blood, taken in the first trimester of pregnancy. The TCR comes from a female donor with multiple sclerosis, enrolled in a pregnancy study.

The CDR3 spells CAWSVGQDLGYTF. In nucleotides, the CDR3 is TGTGCCTGGAGTGTAGGCCAGGATTTAGGCTACACCTTC. The chain employs TRBV30 and TRBJ1-2; D not resolved. Deletions cut 0 bases from V and 8 bases from J, with 13 bases between. The CDR3 runs 13 residues. Germline CDR1 and CDR2: GTSNPN and SVGIG (reference sequence).